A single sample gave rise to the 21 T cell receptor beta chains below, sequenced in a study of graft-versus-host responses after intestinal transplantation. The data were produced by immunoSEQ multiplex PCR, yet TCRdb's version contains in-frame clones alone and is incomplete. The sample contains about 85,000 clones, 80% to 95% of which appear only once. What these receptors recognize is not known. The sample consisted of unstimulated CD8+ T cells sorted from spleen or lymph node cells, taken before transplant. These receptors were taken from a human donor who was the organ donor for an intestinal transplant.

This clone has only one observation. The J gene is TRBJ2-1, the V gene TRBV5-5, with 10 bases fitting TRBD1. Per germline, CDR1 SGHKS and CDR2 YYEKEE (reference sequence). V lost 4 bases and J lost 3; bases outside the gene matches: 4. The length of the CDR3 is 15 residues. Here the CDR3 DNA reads TGTGCCAGCAGCCTCAGGACAGGGGGCTACAATGAGCAGTTCTTC. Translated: CASSLRTGGYNEQFF.

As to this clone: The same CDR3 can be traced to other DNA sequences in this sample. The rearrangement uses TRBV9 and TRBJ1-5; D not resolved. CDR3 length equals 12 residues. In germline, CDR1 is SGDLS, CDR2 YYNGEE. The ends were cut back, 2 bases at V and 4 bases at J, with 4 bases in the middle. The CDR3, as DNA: TGTGCCAGCAGCGTGGGTAATCAGCCCCAGCATTTT. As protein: CASSVGNQPQHF.

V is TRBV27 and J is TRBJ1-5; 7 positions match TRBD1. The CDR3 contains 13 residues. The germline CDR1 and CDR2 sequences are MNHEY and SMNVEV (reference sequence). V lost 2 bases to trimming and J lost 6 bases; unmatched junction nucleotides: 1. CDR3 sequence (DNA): TGTGCCAGCAGTTTAGGGGACAGTCAGCCCCAGCATTTT. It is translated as CASSLGDSQPQHF.

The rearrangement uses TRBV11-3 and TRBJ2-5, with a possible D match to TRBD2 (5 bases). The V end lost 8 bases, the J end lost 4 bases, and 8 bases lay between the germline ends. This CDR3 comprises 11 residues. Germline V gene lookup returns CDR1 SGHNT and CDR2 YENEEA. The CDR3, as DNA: TGTGCCAGCCGACTACGAGAGACCCAGTACTTC. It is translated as CASRLRETQYF.

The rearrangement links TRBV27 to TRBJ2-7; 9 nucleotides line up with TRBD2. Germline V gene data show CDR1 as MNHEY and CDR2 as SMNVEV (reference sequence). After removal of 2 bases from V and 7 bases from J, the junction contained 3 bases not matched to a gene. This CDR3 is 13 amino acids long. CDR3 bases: TGTGCCAGCAGTTTAATACTAGCGGGTGAGCAGTACTTC. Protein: CASSLILAGEQYF.

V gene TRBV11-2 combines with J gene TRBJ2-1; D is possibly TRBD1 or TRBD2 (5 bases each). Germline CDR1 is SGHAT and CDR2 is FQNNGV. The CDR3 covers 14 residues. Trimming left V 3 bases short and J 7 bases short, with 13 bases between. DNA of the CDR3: TGTGCCAGCAGCTTCGGGGCGGAAGGGAATGAGCAGTTCTTC. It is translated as CASSFGAEGNEQFF.

CDR3 sequence: CASSPGQGARYEQYF. Here the CDR3 DNA reads TGCGCCAGCAGCCCGGGACAGGGGGCTCGATACGAGCAGTACTTC. The J gene is TRBJ2-7, the V gene TRBV5-1; 12 bases are shared with TRBD1. V lost 4 bases and J lost 4; bases outside the gene matches: 6. The CDR3 consists of 15 residues. Germline V gene sequence: CDR1 SGHRS, CDR2 YFSETQ.

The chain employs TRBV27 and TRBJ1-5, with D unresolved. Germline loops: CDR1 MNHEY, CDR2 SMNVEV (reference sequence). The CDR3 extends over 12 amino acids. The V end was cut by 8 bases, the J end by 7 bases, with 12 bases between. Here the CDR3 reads CASHDFGQPQHF. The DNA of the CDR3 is TGTGCCAGCCACGACTTTGGGCAGCCCCAGCATTTT.

This CDR3 is CASSVAGGAYEKLFF. In nucleotides, the CDR3 is TGTGCCAGCAGCGTAGCGGGAGGGGCGTATGAAAAACTGTTTTTT. The chain couples TRBV9 to TRBJ1-4; D may be TRBD1 (5 bases). Germline V lookup: CDR1 SGDLS, CDR2 YYNGEE. Trimming took off 0 bases at V and 6 bases at J, with 12 bases between the two ends. This CDR3 is 15 amino acids long.

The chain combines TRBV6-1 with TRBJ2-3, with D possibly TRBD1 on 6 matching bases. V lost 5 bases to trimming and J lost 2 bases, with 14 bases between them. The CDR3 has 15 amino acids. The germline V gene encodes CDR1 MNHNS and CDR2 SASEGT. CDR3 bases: TGTGCCAGCAGTTCTATGGGGGCCCACACAGATACGCAGTATTTT. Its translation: CASSSMGAHTDTQYF.

The CDR3 protein is CASSLDVHEQYF. The CDR3 coding sequence is TGTGCCAGCAGCTTAGATGTACACGAGCAGTACTTC. The chain joins TRBV7-9 to TRBJ2-7; no definite D call. The V gene lost 1 base and the J gene lost 5 bases, with 6 bases spanning the gap. CDR1 SEHNR and CDR2 FQNEAQ come from the germline V gene (reference sequence). This CDR3 is built from 12 residues.

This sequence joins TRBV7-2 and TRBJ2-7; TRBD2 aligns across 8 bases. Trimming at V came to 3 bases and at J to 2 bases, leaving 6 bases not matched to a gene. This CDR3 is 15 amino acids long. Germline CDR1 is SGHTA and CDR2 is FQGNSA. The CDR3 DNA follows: TGTGCCAGCAGCTTTTTGGCGGGAGGTACCTACGAGCAGTACTTC. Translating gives CASSFLAGGTYEQYF.

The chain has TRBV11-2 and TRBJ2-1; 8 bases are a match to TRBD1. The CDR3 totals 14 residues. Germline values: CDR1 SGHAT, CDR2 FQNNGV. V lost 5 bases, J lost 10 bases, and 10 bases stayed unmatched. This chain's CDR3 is CASSEGTGPTEQFF. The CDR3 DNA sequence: TGTGCCAGCAGCGAGGGGACAGGCCCCACGGAGCAGTTCTTC. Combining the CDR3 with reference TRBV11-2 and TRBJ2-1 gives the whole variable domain EAGVAQSPRYKIIEKRQSVAFWCNPISGHATLYWYQQILGQGPKLLIQFQNNGVVDDSQLPKDRFSAERLKGVDSTLKIQPAKLEDSAVYLCASSEGTGPTEQFFGPGTRLTVL.

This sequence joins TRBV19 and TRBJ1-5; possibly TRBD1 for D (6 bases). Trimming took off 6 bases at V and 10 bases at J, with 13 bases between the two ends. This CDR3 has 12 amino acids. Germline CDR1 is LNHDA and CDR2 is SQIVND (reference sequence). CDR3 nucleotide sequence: TGTGCCAGTAGAAATAACGGGGGCCCCCAGCATTTT. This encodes CASRNNGGPQHF.

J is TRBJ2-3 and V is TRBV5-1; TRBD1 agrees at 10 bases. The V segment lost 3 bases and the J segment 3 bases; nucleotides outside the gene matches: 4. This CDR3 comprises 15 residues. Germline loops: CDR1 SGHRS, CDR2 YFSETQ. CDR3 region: CASSSGTGETDTQYF. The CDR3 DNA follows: TGCGCCAGCAGCTCCGGGACAGGGGAGACAGATACGCAGTATTTT.

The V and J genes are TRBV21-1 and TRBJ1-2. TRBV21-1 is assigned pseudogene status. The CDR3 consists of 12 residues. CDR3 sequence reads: CASSKPPEGYTF. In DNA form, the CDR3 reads TGTGCCAGCAGCAAACCTCCGGAGGGCTACACCTTC.

The CDR3 reads CASSLGQGPDTQYF. The CDR3 DNA sequence: TGTGCCAGCAGCCTGGGACAGGGACCAGATACGCAGTATTTT. The chain couples TRBV7-9 to TRBJ2-3; 9 nucleotides align to TRBD1. V lost 5 bases and J lost 4; bases outside the gene matches: 4. Germline lookup yields CDR1 SEHNR and CDR2 FQNEAQ (reference sequence). CDR3 length: 14 amino acids.

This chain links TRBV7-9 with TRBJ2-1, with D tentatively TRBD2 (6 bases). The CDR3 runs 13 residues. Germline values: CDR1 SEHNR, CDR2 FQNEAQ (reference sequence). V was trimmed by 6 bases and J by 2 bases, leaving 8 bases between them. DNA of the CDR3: TGTGCCAGCAGGGGGGGAGCCTACAATGAGCAGTTCTTC. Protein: CASRGGAYNEQFF. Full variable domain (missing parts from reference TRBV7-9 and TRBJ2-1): DTGVSQNPRHKITKRGQNVTFRCDPISEHNRLYWYRQTLGQGPEFLTYFQNEAQLEKSRLLSDRFSAERPKGSFSTLEIQRTEQGDSAMYLCASRGGAYNEQFFGPGTRLTVL.

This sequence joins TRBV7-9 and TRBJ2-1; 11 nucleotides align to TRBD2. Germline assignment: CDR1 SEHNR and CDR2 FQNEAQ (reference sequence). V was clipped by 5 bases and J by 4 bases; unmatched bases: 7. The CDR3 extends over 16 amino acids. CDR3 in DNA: TGTGCCAGCAGCCCTCAGACTAGCGGGACATACAATGAGCAGTTCTTC. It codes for CASSPQTSGTYNEQFF. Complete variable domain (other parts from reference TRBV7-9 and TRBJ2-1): DTGVSQNPRHKITKRGQNVTFRCDPISEHNRLYWYRQTLGQGPEFLTYFQNEAQLEKSRLLSDRFSAERPKGSFSTLEIQRTEQGDSAMYLCASSPQTSGTYNEQFFGPGTRLTVL.

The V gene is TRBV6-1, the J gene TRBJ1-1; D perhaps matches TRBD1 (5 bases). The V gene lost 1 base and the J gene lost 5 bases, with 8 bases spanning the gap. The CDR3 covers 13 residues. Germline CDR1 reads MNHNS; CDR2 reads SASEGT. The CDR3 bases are TGTGCCAGCAGTGAAGTCCGGGGGACTGAAGCTTTCTTT. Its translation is CASSEVRGTEAFF.

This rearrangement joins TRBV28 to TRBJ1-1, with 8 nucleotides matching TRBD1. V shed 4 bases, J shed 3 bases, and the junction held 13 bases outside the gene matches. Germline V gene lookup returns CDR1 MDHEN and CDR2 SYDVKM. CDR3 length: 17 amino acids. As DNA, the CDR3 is TGTGCCAGCAGTTCCTCGACACTCGGACAGGGTTACACTGAAGCTTTCTTT. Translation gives CASSSSTLGQGYTEAFF.